This TCR beta chain was recovered during a study of blood T cell repertoires in COVID-19. On the study more broadly: From the United States, Italy and Spain came samples of acute and convalescent COVID-19. Nucleic acid was either cDNA or gDNA, and it came from T cells, B-cell-depleted T cells, or PBMCs.

Germline CDR1 is LGHDT and CDR2 is YNNKEL (reference sequence). V dropped 4 bases and J dropped 3 bases, with 3 bases sitting between them. This CDR3 is built from 12 residues. In the source study's methods: Researchers report that nucleated cell counts were estimated from reference gene primer amplification. Profiling relied on immunoSEQ multiplex PCR, and the TCRdb table lists in-frame clones only, not all of them. The DNA was the basis for D and trimming; V, J and clone size are from that table. The top ten hold 27% of the sample, which has about 230,000 clones, over 80% seen once. This chain uses TRBV3-1 (or the pseudogene TRBV3-2) with TRBJ2-2, with D unclear. The sequencing sample was made of peripheral blood. The sequence was obtained from a man in his forties with acute or convalescent COVID-19. The CDR3 DNA follows: TGTGCCAGCAGCCCGTACACCGGGGAGCTGTTTTTT. This codes for CASSPYTGELFF.